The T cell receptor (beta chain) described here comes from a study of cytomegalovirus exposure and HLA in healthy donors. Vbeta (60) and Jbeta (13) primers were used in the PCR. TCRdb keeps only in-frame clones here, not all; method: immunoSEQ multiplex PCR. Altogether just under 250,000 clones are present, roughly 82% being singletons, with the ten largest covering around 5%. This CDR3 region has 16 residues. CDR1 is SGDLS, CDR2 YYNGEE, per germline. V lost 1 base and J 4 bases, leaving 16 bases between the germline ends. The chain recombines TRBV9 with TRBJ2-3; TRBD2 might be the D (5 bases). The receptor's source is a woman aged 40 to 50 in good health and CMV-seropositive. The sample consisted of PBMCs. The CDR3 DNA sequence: TGTGCCAGCAGCGTATCCACCTCGGGGTCGGCAGATACGCAGTATTTT. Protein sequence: CASSVSTSGSADTQYF.